These 3 T cell receptor beta chains came from one sample sequenced in a study of blood T cell repertoires in COVID-19. TCRdb's copy holds only in-frame clones and misses some; the assay was immunoSEQ multiplex PCR. This table has over 150,000 clones, about 89% appearing once. Source material: peripheral blood. All receptors come from a man aged 45-60 years with acute or convalescent COVID-19.

The chain couples TRBV28 to TRBJ1-2; 9 bases line up with TRBD1. The CDR3 extends over 15 amino acids. CDR1 MDHEN and CDR2 SYDVKM come from the germline V gene. The V gene end was trimmed by 3 bases and the J gene end by 5 bases; junction bases not matched to a gene: 7. The chain's CDR3 is CASSFLDRGGYGYTF. The CDR3 nucleotides read TGTGCCAGCAGTTTCCTGGACAGGGGAGGATATGGCTACACCTTC.

The CDR3 DNA reads TGCGCCAGCAGCCAAGAGGCACACATGGTATTTGGCTACACCTTC. Protein sequence: CASSQEAHMVFGYTF. The chain recombines TRBV4-1 with TRBJ1-2; D remains unclear. Germline loops: CDR1 MGHRA, CDR2 YSYEKL. Trimming removed 0 bases from V and 7 bases from J, with 15 bases in between. The CDR3 is made up of 15 amino acids.

This chain connects TRBV6-6 to TRBJ2-7; 11 bases are shared with TRBD1. J was trimmed by 7 bases and V by 8 bases; bases with no gene match: 13. Germline CDR1 and CDR2: MNHNY and SVGAGI (reference sequence). The CDR3 is made up of 15 amino acids. Written as DNA, the CDR3 is TGTGCCAGCGCTGCTCGGGACAGGGGGTTTTTTGAGCAGTACTTC. Its translation is CASAARDRGFFEQYF.